These T cell receptor beta chains were read from a single sample in a study of blood T cell repertoires in COVID-19. Data came from immunoSEQ multiplex PCR; TCRdb stores just in-frame clones and leaves some out. The repertoire holds approximately 170,000 clones, with approximately 84% as singletons. The source material was PBMCs or T cells enriched from blood (not recorded which). The receptors were gathered from a woman between 25 and 40 years old who had recovered from COVID-19. Both conserved end residues are part of each CDR3. The D gene is left open where the match is weak. Clone size is stated in some rows and not others, as once, few, many or a class when expanded.

CDR3 | DNA | D | V | size | J
CASSQDPPNQPQHF | TGCGCCAGCAGCCAAGACCCCCCGAATCAGCCCCAGCATTTT | NA | TRBV4-1 | NA | TRBJ1-5
CASSLEAGGNYGYTF | TGCGCCAGCAGCTTGGAAGCAGGGGGCAACTATGGCTACACCTTC | TRBD1 | TRBV5-1 | NA | TRBJ1-2
CASSFLRNTGELFF | TGTGCCAGCAGCTTTCTGAGGAACACCGGGGAGCTGTTTTTT | NA | TRBV7-2 | NA | TRBJ2-2
CASSLGRGTEAFF | TGTGCCAGCAGTTTGGGCCGCGGGACTGAAGCTTTCTTT | NA | TRBV28 | NA | TRBJ1-1
CATSDNGSPYNEQFF | TGTGCCACCAGTGATAACGGGAGCCCCTACAATGAGCAGTTCTTC | NA | TRBV24-1 | NA | TRBJ2-1
CASSPTGTEYGYTF | TGTGCCAGCAGCCCGACCGGGACAGAATATGGCTACACCTTC | TRBD1 | TRBV7-3 | NA | TRBJ1-2
CASSLGAVSGQETQYF | TGTGCCAGCAGCTTGGGGGCCGTTTCAGGCCAAGAGACCCAGTACTTC | NA | TRBV5-4 | few | TRBJ2-5
CASSIGQMNTEAFF | TGTGCCAGTAGTATAGGGCAGATGAACACTGAAGCTTTCTTT | NA | TRBV19 | NA | TRBJ1-1
CSVLRVSPNSYEQYF | TGCAGCGTCCTCAGGGTAAGCCCGAACTCCTACGAGCAGTACTTC | NA | TRBV29-1 | NA | TRBJ2-7
CASSFYHSGGYGYTF | TGTGCCAGCAGCTTTTATCATTCAGGGGGATATGGCTACACCTTC | TRBD1 | TRBV11-2 | once | TRBJ1-2
CASSLGRQVTGNTIYF | TGTGCCAGCAGCCTTGGAAGACAGGTTACTGGAAACACCATATATTTT | NA | TRBV7-8 | NA | TRBJ1-3
CASSWDRGGYNEQFF | TGTGCCAGCAGTTGGGACAGGGGGGGCTACAATGAGCAGTTCTTC | TRBD1 | TRBV27 | NA | TRBJ2-1
CASSETEAFF | TGTGCCAGCTCAGAGACTGAAGCTTTCTTT | NA | TRBV18 | NA | TRBJ1-1
CASSLTGGANEKLFF | TGTGCCAGCAGTCTCACAGGGGGAGCTAATGAAAAACTGTTTTTT | TRBD1 | TRBV28 | NA | TRBJ1-4
CASSPNRGRGGTEAFF | TGTGCCAGCAGCCCCAACAGGGGTCGTGGGGGCACTGAAGCTTTCTTT | TRBD1 | TRBV14 | NA | TRBJ1-1
CASSEQRRLLSGNTIYF | TGTGCCAGCAGTGAACAGCGGAGGCTCCTCTCTGGAAACACCATATATTTT | NA | TRBV6-1 | NA | TRBJ1-3